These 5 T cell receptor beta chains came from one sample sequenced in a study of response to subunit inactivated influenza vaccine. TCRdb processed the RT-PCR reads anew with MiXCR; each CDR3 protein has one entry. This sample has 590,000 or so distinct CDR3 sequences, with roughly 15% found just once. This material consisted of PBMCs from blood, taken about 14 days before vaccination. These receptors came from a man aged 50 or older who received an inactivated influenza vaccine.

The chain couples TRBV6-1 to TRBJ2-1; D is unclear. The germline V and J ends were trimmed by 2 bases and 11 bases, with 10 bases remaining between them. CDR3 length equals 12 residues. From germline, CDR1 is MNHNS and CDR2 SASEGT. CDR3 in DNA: TGTGCCAGCAGTGAAATGTCCGAAAAGCAGTTCTTC. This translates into CASSEMSEKQFF.

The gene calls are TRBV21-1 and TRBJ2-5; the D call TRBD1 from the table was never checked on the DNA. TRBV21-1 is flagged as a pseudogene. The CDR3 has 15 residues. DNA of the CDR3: TGTGCCAGCAGCAAAGTCCGGACAGGGTGGGAGACCCAGTACTTC. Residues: CASSKVRTGWETQYF.

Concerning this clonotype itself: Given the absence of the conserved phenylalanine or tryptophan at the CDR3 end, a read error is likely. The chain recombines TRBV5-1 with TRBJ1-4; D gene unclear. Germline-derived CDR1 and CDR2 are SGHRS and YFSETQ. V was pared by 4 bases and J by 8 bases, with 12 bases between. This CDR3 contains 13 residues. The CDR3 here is CASSPNSDEKLFI. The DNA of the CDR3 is TGCGCCAGCAGCCCAAACAGCGACGAAAAACTGTTTATT.

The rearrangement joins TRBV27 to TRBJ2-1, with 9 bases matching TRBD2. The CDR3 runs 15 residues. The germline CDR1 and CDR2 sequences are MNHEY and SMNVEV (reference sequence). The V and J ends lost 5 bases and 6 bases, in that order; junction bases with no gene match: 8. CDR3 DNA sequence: TGTGCCAGCAGTGCGGGAGGGCCCGGTGGCAATGAGCAGTTCTTC. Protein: CASSAGGPGGNEQFF.

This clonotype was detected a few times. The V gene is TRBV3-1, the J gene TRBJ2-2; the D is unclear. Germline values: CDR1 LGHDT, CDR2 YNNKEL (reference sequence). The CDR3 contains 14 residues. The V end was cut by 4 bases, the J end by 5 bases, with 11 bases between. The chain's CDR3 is CASSRSLVTGELFF. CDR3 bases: TGTGCCAGCAGCCGATCCCTAGTGACCGGGGAGCTGTTTTTT.